This T cell receptor (beta chain) is drawn from a study of blood T cell repertoires in COVID-19. Study as a whole: Samples representing acute and convalescent COVID-19 were sourced from the United States, Italy and Spain. T cells, B-cell-depleted T cells, or PBMCs supplied cDNA or gDNA.

The repertoire was sequenced with immunoSEQ multiplex PCR; TCRdb's copy has only in-frame clones and lacks some. The sample lists hundreds of thousands of clones, 70% to 90% seen once, with around 2% in the top ten. The V end was cut by 2 bases, the J end by 2 bases, with 13 bases between. From germline, CDR1 is SGHNT and CDR2 YENEEA. This CDR3 region has 15 residues. Self-reported history from a screening survey and questionnaire set each donor's cohort. J is TRBJ2-7 and V is TRBV11-3; possibly TRBD1 for D (6 bases). The clonotype comes from a woman aged 40 to 50 with acute COVID-19. The sample consisted of PBMCs or T cells enriched from blood (not recorded which). CDR3 loop: CASSLLTGDTYEQYF. CDR3 nucleotide sequence: TGTGCCAGCAGCTTACTCACCGGGGACACCTACGAGCAGTACTTC.